The next 4 T cell receptor beta chains were all read from a single sample in a study of radiotherapy plus CTLA-4 blockade in lung cancer. The protocol was immunoSEQ multiplex PCR, while the TCRdb copy is restricted to in-frame clones and leaves out a portion. The sample shows about 31,000 clones, 70% to 85% of them seen only once. This specimen consisted of peripheral blood, obtained from a patient treated with radiotherapy plus ipilimumab. These receptors all come from a human donor with non-small cell lung cancer who had stable disease on radiotherapy plus ipilimumab.

The rearrangement links TRBV5-4 to TRBJ2-1; the match to TRBD1 covers 7 bases. This CDR3 spans 15 amino acids. CDR1 and CDR2 from the germline V gene are SGHNT and YYREEE (reference sequence). V was clipped by 0 bases and J by 2 bases; unmatched bases: 2. Written as DNA, the CDR3 is TGTGCCAGCAGCTTGGAGGACAGGCCCTACAATGAGCAGTTCTTC. It is translated as CASSLEDRPYNEQFF.

This clone was counted only a few times. V usage is TRBV11-2 and J usage is TRBJ2-5, with D possibly being TRBD1 or TRBD2 (5 bases each). Trimming shortened V by 5 bases and J by 5 bases, and 12 bases separated the two germline ends. Germline loops: CDR1 SGHAT, CDR2 FQNNGV. CDR3 length equals 13 residues. The CDR3 here is CASSPRGLETQYF. CDR3 coding DNA: TGTGCCAGCAGCCCACGGGGCTTGGAGACCCAGTACTTC.

V and J are TRBV29-1 and TRBJ2-5; no clear D. Germline lookup yields CDR1 SQVTM and CDR2 ANQGSEA. V was clipped by 7 bases and J by 4 bases, with 13 bases between them. The CDR3 loop spans 12 amino acids. In DNA, the CDR3 is TGCAGCGCGAAACAGCGCCCAGAGACCCAGTACTTC. The encoded protein is CSAKQRPETQYF.

The chain couples TRBV27 to TRBJ2-7; 10 bases are a match to TRBD1. The germline gives CDR1 MNHEY, CDR2 SMNVEV (reference sequence). This CDR3 has 15 amino acids. V lost 5 bases to trimming and J lost 5 bases; unmatched junction nucleotides: 9. The CDR3 reads CASSPWTGGDNEQYF. CDR3 nucleotides: TGTGCCAGCAGTCCCTGGACAGGGGGGGACAACGAGCAGTACTTC.